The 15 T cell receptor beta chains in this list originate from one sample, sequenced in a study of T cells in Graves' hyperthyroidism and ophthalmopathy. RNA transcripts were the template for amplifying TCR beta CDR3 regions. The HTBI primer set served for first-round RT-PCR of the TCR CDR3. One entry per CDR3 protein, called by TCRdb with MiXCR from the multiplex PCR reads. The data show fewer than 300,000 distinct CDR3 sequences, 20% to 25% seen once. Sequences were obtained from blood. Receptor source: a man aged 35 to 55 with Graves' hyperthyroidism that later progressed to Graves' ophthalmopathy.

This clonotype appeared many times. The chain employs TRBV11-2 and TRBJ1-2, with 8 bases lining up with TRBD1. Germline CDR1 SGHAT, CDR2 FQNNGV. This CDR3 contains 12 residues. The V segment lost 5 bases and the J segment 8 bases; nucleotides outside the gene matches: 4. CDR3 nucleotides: TGTGCCAGCAGCCGGACAGGGCAGGGCTACACCTTC. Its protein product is CASSRTGQGYTF.

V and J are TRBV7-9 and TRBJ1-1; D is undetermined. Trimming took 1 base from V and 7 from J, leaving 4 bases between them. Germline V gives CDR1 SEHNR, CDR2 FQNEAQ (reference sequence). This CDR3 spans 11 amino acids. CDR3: CASSLGVEAFF. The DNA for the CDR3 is TGTGCCAGCAGCTTAGGAGTTGAAGCTTTCTTT.

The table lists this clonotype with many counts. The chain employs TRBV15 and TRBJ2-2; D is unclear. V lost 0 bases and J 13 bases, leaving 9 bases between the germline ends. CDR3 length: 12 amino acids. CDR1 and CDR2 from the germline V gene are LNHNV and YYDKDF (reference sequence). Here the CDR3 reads CATSRDYRGLFF. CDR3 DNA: TGTGCCACCAGCAGAGATTATCGTGGGCTGTTTTTT. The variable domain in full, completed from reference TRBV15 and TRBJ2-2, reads DAMVIQNPRYQVTQFGKPVTLSCSQTLNHNVMYWYQQKSSQAPKLLFHYYDKDFNNEADTPDNFQSRRPNTSFCFLDIRSPGLGDTAMYLCATSRDYRGLFFGEGSRLTVL.

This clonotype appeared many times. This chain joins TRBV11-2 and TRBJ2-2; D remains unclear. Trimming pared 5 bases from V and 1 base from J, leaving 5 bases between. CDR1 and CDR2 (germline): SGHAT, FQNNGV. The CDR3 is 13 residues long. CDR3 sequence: CASSRRNTGELFF. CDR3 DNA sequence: TGTGCCAGCAGCCGTAGGAACACCGGGGAGCTGTTTTTT.

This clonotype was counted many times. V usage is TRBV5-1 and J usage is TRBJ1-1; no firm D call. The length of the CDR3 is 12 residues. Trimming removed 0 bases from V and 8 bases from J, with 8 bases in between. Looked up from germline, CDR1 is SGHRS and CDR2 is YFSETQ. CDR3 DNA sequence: TGCGCCAGCAGCTTGGAAACTTCGGAAGCTTTCTTT. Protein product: CASSLETSEAFF.

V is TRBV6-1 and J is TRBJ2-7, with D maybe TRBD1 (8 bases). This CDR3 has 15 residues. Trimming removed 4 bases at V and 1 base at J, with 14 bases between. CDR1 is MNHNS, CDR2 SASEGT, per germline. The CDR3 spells CASSGGQGGSYEQYF. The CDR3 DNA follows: TGTGCCAGCAGTGGTGGACAGGGAGGGTCCTACGAGCAGTACTTC.

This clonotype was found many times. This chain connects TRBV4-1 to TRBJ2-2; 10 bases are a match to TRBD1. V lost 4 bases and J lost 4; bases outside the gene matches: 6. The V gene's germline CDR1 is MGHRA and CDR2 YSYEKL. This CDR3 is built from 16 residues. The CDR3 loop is CASSRDRGLVTGELFF. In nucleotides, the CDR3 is TGCGCCAGCAGCCGCGACAGGGGGCTGGTCACCGGGGAGCTGTTTTTT.

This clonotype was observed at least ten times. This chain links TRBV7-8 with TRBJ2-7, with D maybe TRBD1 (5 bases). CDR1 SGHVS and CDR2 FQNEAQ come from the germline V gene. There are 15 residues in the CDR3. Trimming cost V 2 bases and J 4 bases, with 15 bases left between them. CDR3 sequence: CASSLYSGLQYEQYF. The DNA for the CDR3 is TGTGCCAGCAGCTTATATTCAGGGCTTCAATACGAGCAGTACTTC.

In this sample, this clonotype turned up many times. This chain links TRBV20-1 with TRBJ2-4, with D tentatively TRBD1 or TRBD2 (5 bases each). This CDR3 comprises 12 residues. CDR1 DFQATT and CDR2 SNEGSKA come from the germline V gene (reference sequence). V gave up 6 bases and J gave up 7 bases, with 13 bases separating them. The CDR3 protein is CSAWGSANIQYF. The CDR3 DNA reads TGCAGTGCCTGGGGGAGCGCGAACATTCAGTACTTC.

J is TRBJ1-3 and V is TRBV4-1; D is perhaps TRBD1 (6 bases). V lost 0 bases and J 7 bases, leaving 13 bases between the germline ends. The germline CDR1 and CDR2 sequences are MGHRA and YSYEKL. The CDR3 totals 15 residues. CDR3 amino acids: CASSQDPGASNTIYF. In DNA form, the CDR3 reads TGCGCCAGCAGCCAAGATCCAGGGGCCTCCAACACCATATATTTT.

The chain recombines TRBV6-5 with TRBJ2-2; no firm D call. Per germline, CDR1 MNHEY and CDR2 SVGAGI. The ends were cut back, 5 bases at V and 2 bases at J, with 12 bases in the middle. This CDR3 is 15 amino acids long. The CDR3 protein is CASSQDPGNTGELFF. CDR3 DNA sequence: TGTGCCAGCAGTCAGGACCCTGGAAACACCGGGGAGCTGTTTTTT.

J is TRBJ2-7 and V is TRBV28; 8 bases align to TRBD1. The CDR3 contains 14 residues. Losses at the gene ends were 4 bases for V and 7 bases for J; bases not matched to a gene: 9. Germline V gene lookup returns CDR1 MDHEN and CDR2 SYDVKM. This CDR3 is CASSSPQGAKEQYF. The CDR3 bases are TGTGCCAGCAGTTCCCCGCAGGGGGCGAAGGAGCAGTACTTC.

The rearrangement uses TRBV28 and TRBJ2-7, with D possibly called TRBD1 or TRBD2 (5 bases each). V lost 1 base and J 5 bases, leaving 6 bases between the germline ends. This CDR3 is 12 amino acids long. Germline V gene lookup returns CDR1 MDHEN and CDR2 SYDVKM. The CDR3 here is CASSLLGHEQYF. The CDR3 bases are TGTGCCAGCAGTTTATTGGGACACGAGCAGTACTTC.

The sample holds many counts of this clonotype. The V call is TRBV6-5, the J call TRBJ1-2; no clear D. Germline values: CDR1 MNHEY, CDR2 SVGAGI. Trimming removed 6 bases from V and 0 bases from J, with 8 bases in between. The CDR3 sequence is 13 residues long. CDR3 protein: CASSLYPNYGYTF. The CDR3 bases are TGTGCCAGCAGCCTTTATCCTAACTATGGCTACACCTTC.

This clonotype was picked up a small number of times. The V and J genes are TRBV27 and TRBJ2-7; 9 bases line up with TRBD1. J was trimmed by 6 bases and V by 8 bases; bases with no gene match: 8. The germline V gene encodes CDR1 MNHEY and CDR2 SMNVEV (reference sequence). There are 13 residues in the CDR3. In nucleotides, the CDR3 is TGTGCCAGCTGGCAGGGACAGGGTCTCGAGCAGTACTTC. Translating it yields CASWQGQGLEQYF.